The 11 T cell receptor beta chains below were found in one sample sequenced in a study of shared clonotypes between healthy human individuals. Measured with immunoSEQ multiplex PCR; TCRdb has only the in-frame clones, and not every one. Seen here are over 2 million clones, less than 95% observed once, and the top ten hold 1.1%. Cells designated naive CD8 were CD45RO-negative and were positively selected for CCR7, with terminally differentiated effector memory CD45RA+ cells excluded. Sequencing was done on a sample of naive CD8+ T cells sorted from blood. The receptors were gathered from a man aged 18 to 29 in good health.

The chain recombines TRBV7-9 with TRBJ2-5; either TRBD1 or TRBD2 may supply D (6 bases each). The CDR3 totals 15 residues. The germline V gene has CDR1 SEHNR and CDR2 FQNEAQ (reference sequence). V lost 1 base, J lost 3 bases, and 12 bases lay in between. The chain's CDR3 is CASSLGGAGEETQYF. CDR3 sequence (DNA): TGTGCCAGCAGCTTAGGGGGGGCCGGTGAAGAGACCCAGTACTTC.

The V call is TRBV23-1, the J call TRBJ2-7; the D gene is possibly TRBD2 (7 bases). TRBV23-1 is noted as an ORF with a role that remains uncertain. The ends were cut back, 1 base at V and 0 bases at J, with 10 bases in the middle. The CDR3 runs 15 residues. The CDR3 DNA sequence: TGCGCCAGCAGTCAATGGGGGGGCCGCTCCTACGAGCAGTACTTC. Protein product: CASSQWGGRSYEQYF.

The chain carries TRBV5-4 and TRBJ2-2; D perhaps matches TRBD1 (5 bases). Germline loops: CDR1 SGHNT, CDR2 YYREEE (reference sequence). The CDR3 consists of 15 residues. V lost 0 bases and J lost 12, with 18 bases in between. The CDR3 loop reads CASSLEWGDRSKLFF. The DNA for the CDR3 is TGTGCCAGCAGCTTGGAGTGGGGCGACCGCTCGAAGCTGTTTTTT.

The V and J genes are TRBV25-1 and TRBJ2-2; no firm D call. The CDR3 runs to 16 residues. CDR1 and CDR2 from the germline V gene are MGHDK and SYGVNS. Trimming shortened V by 8 bases and J by 0 bases, and 16 bases separated the two germline ends. CDR3 nucleotide sequence: TGTGCCAGCCCGCCCCGCCAGAGCGCGAACACCGGGGAGCTGTTTTTT. It yields the protein CASPPRQSANTGELFF.

This clone was counted once. The chain combines TRBV9 with TRBJ2-7; 7 bases map to TRBD1. Germline CDR1 and CDR2: SGDLS and YYNGEE. CDR3 size: 15 residues. Trimming removed 2 bases from V and 3 bases from J; junction bases left unmatched: 8. The CDR3 region is CASSVLPGQDYEQYF. The CDR3 DNA sequence: TGTGCCAGCAGCGTCTTACCCGGACAGGACTACGAGCAGTACTTC.

The chain combines TRBV27 with TRBJ1-1, with D hard to call. Germline assignment: CDR1 MNHEY and CDR2 SMNVEV (reference sequence). V lost 3 bases and J 1 base, leaving 9 bases between the germline ends. The CDR3 loop spans 14 amino acids. The CDR3 DNA is TGTGCCAGCAGTTTCCTGGGCACGAACACTGAAGCTTTCTTT. The encoded protein is CASSFLGTNTEAFF.

The chain links TRBV2 to TRBJ2-1; 7 nucleotides align to TRBD2. After removal of 6 bases from V and 4 bases from J, the junction contained 12 bases not matched to a gene. Germline V gene lookup returns CDR1 SNHLY and CDR2 FYNNEI. The CDR3 has 16 residues. The CDR3: CASREPGGGIYNEQFF. For the CDR3, the DNA is TGTGCCAGCAGGGAACCTGGGGGGGGGATTTACAATGAGCAGTTCTTC.

For the CDR3, the DNA is TGCGCCAGCAGCCAACGACTAGTCTACGAGCAGTACTTC. Amino acid sequence: CASSQRLVYEQYF. The rearrangement links TRBV4-1 to TRBJ2-7, with D tentatively TRBD2 (6 bases). V dropped 2 bases and J dropped 3 bases, with 8 bases sitting between them. This CDR3 is 13 amino acids long. Germline V CDR1 and CDR2: MGHRA, YSYEKL.

This chain links TRBV27 with TRBJ2-5, with 9 bases identical to TRBD1. This CDR3 comprises 14 residues. Losses at the gene ends were 5 bases for V and 2 bases for J; bases not matched to a gene: 3. The germline CDR1 and CDR2 sequences are MNHEY and SMNVEV (reference sequence). CDR3 coding DNA: TGTGCCAGCAGTGACAGGGGGGGACAAGAGACCCAGTACTTC. Translating it yields CASSDRGGQETQYF.

The chain combines TRBV7-9 with TRBJ2-1; no clear D gene. The CDR3 is made up of 12 amino acids. From germline, CDR1 is SEHNR and CDR2 FQNEAQ (reference sequence). V was trimmed by 1 base and J by 12 bases, leaving 10 bases between them. The CDR3 nucleotides read TGTGCCAGCAGCTTAGACAGCGCTTGGCAGTTCTTC. Its protein is CASSLDSAWQFF.

For this clone: Other nucleotide sequences in the sample specify the same CDR3. V is TRBV6-5 and J is TRBJ2-7, with 11 bases matching TRBD2. V shed 5 bases, J shed 2 bases, and the junction held 2 bases outside the gene matches. CDR1 and CDR2 (germline): MNHEY, SVGAGI. The CDR3 is made up of 14 amino acids. The CDR3 loop reads CASSLTSGTYEQYF. DNA for the CDR3: TGTGCCAGCAGTCTGACTAGCGGGACCTACGAGCAGTACTTC.